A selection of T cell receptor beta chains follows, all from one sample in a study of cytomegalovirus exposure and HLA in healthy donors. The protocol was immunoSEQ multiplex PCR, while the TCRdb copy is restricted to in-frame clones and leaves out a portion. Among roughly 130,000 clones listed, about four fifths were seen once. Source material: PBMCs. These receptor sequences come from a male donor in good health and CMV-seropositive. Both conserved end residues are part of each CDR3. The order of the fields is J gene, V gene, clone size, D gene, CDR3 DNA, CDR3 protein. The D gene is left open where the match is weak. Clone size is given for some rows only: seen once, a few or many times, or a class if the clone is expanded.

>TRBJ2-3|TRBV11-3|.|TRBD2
TGTGCCAGCAGCTTAGCAGCGGGAGGGGACACAGATACGCAGTATTTT
CASSLAAGGDTDTQYF
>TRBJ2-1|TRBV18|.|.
TGTGCCAGCTTGACACCCAAATACAATGAGCAGTTCTTC
CASLTPKYNEQFF
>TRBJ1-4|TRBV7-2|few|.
TGTGCCAGCAGCTTTTCTACCAGGGGCGGTGAAAAACTGTTTTTT
CASSFSTRGGEKLFF
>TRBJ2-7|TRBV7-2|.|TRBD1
TGTGCCAGCAGCTTGGGGACAGGGTTATACGAGCAGTACTTC
CASSLGTGLYEQYF
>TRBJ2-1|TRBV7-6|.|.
TGTGCCAGCAGCGCCGAGGGTGTTGAGCAGTTCTTC
CASSAEGVEQFF
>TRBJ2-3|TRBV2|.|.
TGTGCCAGCAGTGAGCTAAGCACAGATACGCAGTATTTT
CASSELSTDTQYF
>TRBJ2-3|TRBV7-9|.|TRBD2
TGTGCCAGCAGCACCCCTAGACTAGCGGGAGGACCCACAGATACGCAGTATTTT
CASSTPRLAGGPTDTQYF
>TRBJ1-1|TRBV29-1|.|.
TGCAGCGTTGAAGACAGGAACACTGAAGCTTTCTTT
CSVEDRNTEAFF
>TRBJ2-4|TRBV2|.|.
TGTGCCAGCAGTCTCAAAAACATTCAGTACTTC
CASSLKNIQYF
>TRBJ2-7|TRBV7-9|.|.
TGTTCCAGCAGCTCGAAGCGCGCCGGGGAGCAGTACTTC
CSSSSKRAGEQYF
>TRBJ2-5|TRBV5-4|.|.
TGTGCCAGCAGCTTGCAGGGATGGGAACAAGAGACCCAGTACTTC
CASSLQGWEQETQYF
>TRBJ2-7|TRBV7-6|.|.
TGTGCCAGCAGCTACAGCTCGGATACCTACGAGCAGTACTTC
CASSYSSDTYEQYF
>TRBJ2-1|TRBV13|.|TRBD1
TGTGCCAGCAGGCCCCCGGGACAGCTCTACAATGAGCAGTTCTTC
CASRPPGQLYNEQFF
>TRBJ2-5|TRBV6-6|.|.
TGTGCCAGCAGTTACGTGTTGAGAAAGATCCAAGAGACCCAGTACTTC
CASSYVLRKIQETQYF
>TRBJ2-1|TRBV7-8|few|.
TGTGCCAGCAGCCCAGAGGGTCCCGGACAGACATACAATGAGCAGTTCTTC
CASSPEGPGQTYNEQFF
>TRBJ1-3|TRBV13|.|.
TGTGCCAGCAGCTTTCAGGGATCTGGAAACACCATATATTTT
CASSFQGSGNTIYF